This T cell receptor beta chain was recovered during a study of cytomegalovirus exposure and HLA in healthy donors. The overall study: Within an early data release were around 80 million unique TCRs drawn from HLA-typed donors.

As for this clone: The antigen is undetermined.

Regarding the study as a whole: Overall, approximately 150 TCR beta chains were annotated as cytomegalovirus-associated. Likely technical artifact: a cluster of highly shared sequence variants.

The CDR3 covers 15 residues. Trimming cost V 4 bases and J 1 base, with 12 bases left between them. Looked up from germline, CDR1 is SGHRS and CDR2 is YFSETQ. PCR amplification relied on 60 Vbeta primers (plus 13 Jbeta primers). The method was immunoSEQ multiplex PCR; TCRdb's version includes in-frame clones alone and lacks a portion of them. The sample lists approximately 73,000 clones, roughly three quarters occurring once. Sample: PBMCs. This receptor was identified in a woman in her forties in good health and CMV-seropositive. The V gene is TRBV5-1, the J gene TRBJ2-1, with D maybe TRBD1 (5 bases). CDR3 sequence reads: CASSPTGQSYNEQFF. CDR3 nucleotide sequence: TGCGCCAGCAGCCCTACAGGACAATCCTACAATGAGCAGTTCTTC.